The clone carrying this T cell receptor beta chain has only a few counts. The antigen is not known. Germline V gene sequence: CDR1 SGHNT, CDR2 YYREEE (reference sequence). Trimming left V 4 bases short and J 0 bases short, with 10 bases between. This CDR3 is built from 14 residues. This PCR relied on a set of 60 Vbeta primers and 13 Jbeta primers. The table came from immunoSEQ multiplex PCR; TCRdb's copy has only in-frame clones and leaves some out. The table includes about 120,000 clones, 17% detected once. This entry comes from a study of cytomegalovirus exposure and HLA in healthy donors. Study-wide results and caveats: It was reportedly the case that the classifier diagnosed cytomegalovirus status with high specificity and sensitivity. A missense variant in DCLRE1C was later tied to TCR beta V- and J-gene trimming. HLA alleles showed associations with approximately 15,000 TCR beta sequences in a later analysis, at a 0.05 false discovery rate.

This sequence was found in a female donor in good health and CMV-seropositive. Sequenced material: PBMCs. The V and J genes are TRBV5-4 and TRBJ1-1, with TRBD1 as a possible D gene (6 bases). The CDR3 loop is CASSRQALNTEAFF. CDR3 nucleotides: TGTGCCAGCAGCCGACAGGCCCTGAACACTGAAGCTTTCTTT.